These 12 T cell receptor beta chains were sequenced from one sample in a study of cytomegalovirus exposure and HLA in healthy donors. Amplification used 60 Vbeta primers and 13 Jbeta primers. The assay was immunoSEQ multiplex PCR, and TCRdb's table has in-frame clones only and misses some. The sample yields 100,000 or so clones, 55% to 75% seen once. The sequenced sample consisted of PBMCs. Receptors were obtained from a man aged 45 to 65 in good health and CMV-seronegative.

The chain carries TRBV11-1 and TRBJ2-7; a possible D gene is TRBD1 (7 bases). The CDR3 has 16 residues. V was clipped by 5 bases and J by 4 bases, with 21 bases between them. Germline V CDR1 and CDR2: SGHAT, FQDESV (reference sequence). CDR3 in DNA: TGTGCCAGCAGCCAGGGGGGTACAGGTCCCGGGTACGAGCAGTACTTC. This codes for CASSQGGTGPGYEQYF.

The chain is built from TRBV4-1 and TRBJ1-1, with D maybe TRBD1 (5 bases). The V gene lost 4 bases and the J gene lost 5 bases, with 17 bases spanning the gap. The CDR3 has 15 residues. Germline-derived CDR1 and CDR2 are MGHRA and YSYEKL. The CDR3 loop reads CASSPEGGGTTEAFF. CDR3 nucleotide sequence: TGCGCCAGCAGCCCCGAAGGTGGGGGGACGACTGAAGCTTTCTTT.

The chain uses TRBV4-2 and TRBJ2-7; the D is unclear. Trimming shortened V by 0 bases and J by 1 base, and 7 bases separated the two germline ends. From germline, CDR1 is LGHNA and CDR2 YNFKEQ. The CDR3 loop spans 14 amino acids. CDR3 in DNA: TGTGCCAGCAGCCAAGATCCCAGTTCCTACGAGCAGTACTTC. Encoded protein: CASSQDPSSYEQYF.

This chain links TRBV19 with TRBJ2-7; 7 nucleotides match TRBD1. The length of the CDR3 is 12 residues. Trimming removed 4 bases from V and 7 bases from J; junction bases left unmatched: 4. Per germline, CDR1 LNHDA and CDR2 SQIVND (reference sequence). CDR3 region: CASSRPGGEQYF. Written as DNA, the CDR3 is TGTGCCAGTAGTAGGCCAGGGGGTGAGCAGTACTTC.

In DNA, the CDR3 is TGTGCCAGCAGCTCGACAGGTTACACCGGGGAGCTGTTTTTT. Protein sequence: CASSSTGYTGELFF. This chain uses TRBV7-9 with TRBJ2-2, with D perhaps TRBD1 (6 bases). V lost 4 bases and J 3 bases, leaving 9 bases between the germline ends. The germline CDR1 and CDR2 sequences are SEHNR and FQNEAQ (reference sequence). The CDR3 sequence is 14 residues long.

The count of this clone is one. The chain links TRBV29-1 to TRBJ2-1, with D perhaps TRBD1 (5 bases). V shed 7 bases and J shed 0 bases, with 13 bases lying between them. Germline lookup yields CDR1 SQVTM and CDR2 ANQGSEA. CDR3 length: 14 residues. This CDR3 reads CSATAMISYNEQFF. DNA of the CDR3: TGCAGCGCGACAGCGATGATCTCCTACAATGAGCAGTTCTTC.

CDR3 residues: CASSTAGSQETQYF. Written as DNA, the CDR3 is TGTGCCAGCAGCACGGCCGGGTCCCAAGAGACCCAGTACTTC. The genes are TRBV13 and TRBJ2-5; D ambiguous. Germline assignment: CDR1 PRHDT and CDR2 FYEKMQ (reference sequence). V shed 5 bases and J shed 1 base, with 11 bases lying between them. The CDR3 extends over 14 amino acids.

The chain uses TRBV25-1 and TRBJ1-6, with D perhaps TRBD1 (5 bases). V dropped 4 bases and J dropped 10 bases, with 11 bases sitting between them. The CDR3 is 13 amino acids. Germline CDR1 MGHDK, CDR2 SYGVNS. The CDR3 DNA sequence: TGTGCCAGCAGTGTGCAGGGAGGGTCACCCCTCCACTTT. Translation gives CASSVQGGSPLHF.

The CDR3 spells CASGRGDYYGYTF. CDR3 nucleotides: TGTGCTAGTGGTCGGGGAGATTACTATGGCTACACCTTC. The J gene is TRBJ1-2, the V gene TRBV12-5; D is unclear. V dropped 5 bases and J dropped 3 bases, with 10 bases sitting between them. CDR1 and CDR2 (germline): LGHNT, FRNRAP. The CDR3 totals 13 residues.

The rearrangement uses TRBV2 and TRBJ2-7; no reliable D call. The CDR3 is 12 residues long. Trimming pared 5 bases from V and 3 bases from J, leaving 8 bases between. The germline V gene has CDR1 SNHLY and CDR2 FYNNEI. CDR3: CASSYSFYEQYF. CDR3 nucleotides: TGTGCCAGCAGTTACAGTTTCTACGAGCAGTACTTC.

The gene calls are TRBV7-9 and TRBJ1-6; possible D gene TRBD1, 6 bases. The CDR3 contains 18 residues. Germline V gives CDR1 SEHNR, CDR2 FQNEAQ (reference sequence). V lost 5 bases, J lost 7 bases, and 24 bases lay in between. As DNA, the CDR3 is TGTGCCAGCAGCCCGAGTGGGCCCAGGGGATGGGAGAATTCACCCCTCCACTTT. Its protein product is CASSPSGPRGWENSPLHF.

This chain uses TRBV7-9 with TRBJ1-1, with 10 bases fitting TRBD1. Germline assignment: CDR1 SEHNR and CDR2 FQNEAQ (reference sequence). This CDR3 spans 15 amino acids. With 6 bases clipped from V and 5 bases from J, the junction kept 9 bases outside the gene matches. The CDR3 bases are TGTGCCAGCAGGCCGAGACAGGGGGCCGGGACTGAAGCTTTCTTT. Translating gives CASRPRQGAGTEAFF.